This TCR beta chain is drawn from a study of OX40 agonist ivuxolimab in advanced cancers. Study as a whole: The drug used for patients, ivuxolimab, was an agonistic anti-OX40 (CD134) antibody.

Clones were read by immunoSEQ multiplex PCR, and TCRdb kept only the in-frame ones, dropping some. The sample records under 50,000 clones, more than 75% being singletons. Of note for this clone: Its target is unknown.

General study findings and limits: Normalized T-cell clonal expansion was also low in some nonresponders.

The CDR3 extends over 12 amino acids. Between the trimmed V and J ends, which lost 2 bases and 5 bases, there was a span of 4 bases. This TCR was sampled from an adult with an advanced solid tumor such as melanoma, head and neck, liver or kidney cancer. This material consisted of CD4+ or CD8+ T cells sorted from blood, taken in a trial of the OX40 agonist ivuxolimab. The chain is built from TRBV23-1 and TRBJ2-1; D remains ambiguous. TRBV23-1 is identified as an open reading frame with a role that is uncertain. The DNA of the CDR3 is TGCGCCAGCAGTCAAAGGGACAATGAGCAGTTCTTC. Protein product: CASSQRDNEQFF.